The 17 T cell receptor beta chains presented below share a single source sample, sequenced in a study of neurological immune-mediated disorders. Time point of the sample: longitudinal time-point 1 (baseline). Each CDR3 protein is one row after TCRdb ran MiXCR on the 5' RACE reads. The repertoire consists of 67,000 or so distinct CDR3 sequences, with about an eighth occurring once and the leading ten covering under 5.5%. The sequenced sample was PBMCs. These TCRs come from a female donor with HTLV-1-associated myelopathy (HAM/TSP).

A note on this clonotype: The CDR3 end shows no conserved phenylalanine or tryptophan, and so a read error is likely. The gene calls are TRBV7-2 and TRBJ2-3; TRBD1 agrees at 8 bases. The J call may be faulty, since TRBJ1-5 better matches the DNA end. The CDR3 spans 14 residues. Germline V gene sequence: CDR1 SGHTA, CDR2 FQGNSA. The CDR3 DNA reads TGTGCCAGCAGCTTAGGACAGGGGCCCGATACGCAGCATTTA. Translated: CASSLGQGPDTQHL.

This clonotype was seen at least ten times. V usage is TRBV4-1 and J usage is TRBJ2-2; D may be TRBD1 (6 bases). V gave up 1 base and J gave up 6 bases, with 6 bases separating them. CDR3 length: 13 amino acids. Germline V gene data show CDR1 as MGHRA and CDR2 as YSYEKL. The CDR3 nucleotides are TGCGCCAGCAGCCAAGGGGGGCCCGGGGAGCTGTTTTTT. Its protein product is CASSQGGPGELFF.

By its share, this clonotype is medium-sized. This rearrangement joins TRBV3-1 to TRBJ2-1; perhaps TRBD2 as D (7 bases). Between the trimmed V and J ends, which lost 1 base and 8 bases, there was a span of 21 bases. The CDR3 is 17 residues long. Per germline, CDR1 LGHDT and CDR2 YNNKEL (reference sequence). CDR3 coding DNA: TGTGCCAGCAGCCAAGGAAGGCGGGGGTGGGGGCAGGATGAGCAGTTCTTC. Translation: CASSQGRRGWGQDEQFF.

This clonotype was counted many times. The rearrangement uses TRBV4-1 and TRBJ2-5; 11 bases fit TRBD2. J gave up 5 bases and V 3 bases, and 5 bases lay outside the gene matches. CDR1 and CDR2 (germline): MGHRA, YSYEKL. The CDR3 has 15 amino acids. CDR3 in amino acids: CASSQRLAGWETQYF. Written as DNA, the CDR3 is TGCGCCAGCAGCCAGAGACTAGCGGGGTGGGAGACCCAGTACTTC.

In this sample, this clonotype turned up many times. The chain couples TRBV12-3 or TRBV12-4 to TRBJ2-3, with 9 bases lining up with TRBD1. There are 14 residues in the CDR3. Trimming took 8 bases from V and 4 from J; bases not matched to a gene: 7. In DNA, the CDR3 is TGTGCCAGCGCACCGGACAGGGGATCAGATACGCAGTATTTT. This codes for CASAPDRGSDTQYF.

This clonotype was observed at least ten times. The chain employs TRBV29-1 and TRBJ2-1; D gene uncertain. V lost 4 bases, J lost 4 bases, and 5 bases lay in between. The CDR3 has 11 residues. Germline V gene sequence: CDR1 SQVTM, CDR2 ANQGSEA. The chain's CDR3 is CSVVNYNEQFF. CDR3 in DNA: TGCAGCGTTGTCAATTACAATGAGCAGTTCTTC.

This clonotype was counted ten times or more. The V and J genes are TRBV6-5 and TRBJ2-3; D ambiguous. The CDR3 has 14 residues. Germline CDR1 MNHEY, CDR2 SVGAGI. V lost 0 bases to trimming and J lost 0 bases, with 4 bases between them. CDR3 coding DNA: TGTGCCAGCAGTTACTCCCGTAGCACAGATACGCAGTATTTT. It is translated as CASSYSRSTDTQYF.

This clonotype has a count of ten or more. The rearrangement links TRBV5-8 to TRBJ2-3; 8 positions match TRBD2. Germline V gene lookup returns CDR1 SGHTS and CDR2 YDEGEE. V shed 2 bases, J shed 4 bases, and the junction held 6 bases outside the gene matches. The CDR3 is 15 residues long. CDR3 amino acids: CASSFAGGLADTQYF. In DNA form, the CDR3 reads TGTGCCAGCAGCTTCGCGGGGGGCCTCGCAGATACGCAGTATTTT.

Ten or more counts support this clonotype. This CDR3 reads CASSLGGRAGDTQYF. CDR3 sequence (DNA): TGCGCCAGCAGCTTGGGCGGCAGGGCGGGAGATACGCAGTATTTT. V and J are TRBV5-1 and TRBJ2-3; D tentatively fits TRBD1 or TRBD2 (5 bases each). Germline CDR1 is SGHRS and CDR2 is YFSETQ. This CDR3 has 15 amino acids. V dropped 0 bases and J dropped 5 bases, with 13 bases sitting between them.

This clonotype was detected once. Just one base apart from a much larger clone, this may be a read error. The chain couples TRBV5-1 to TRBJ2-5; D remains unclear. The CDR3 covers 14 residues. In germline, CDR1 is SGHRS, CDR2 YFSETQ. The CDR3 DNA is TGCGCCAGCAGCTGGGGAACAGCCCAAGAGATCCAGTACTTC. This encodes CASSWGTAQEIQYF. Looking up the rest from reference TRBV5-1 and TRBJ2-5 gives the full variable domain: KAGVTQTPRYLIKTRGQQVTLSCSPISGHRSVSWYQQTPGQGLQFLFEYFSETQRNKGNFPGRFSGRQFSNSRSEMNVSTLELGDSALYLCASSWGTAQEIQYFGPGTRLLVL.

This clonotype was picked up many times. The CDR3 spells CSARKGAGNTIYF. CDR3 sequence (DNA): TGCAGTGCTAGAAAGGGCGCTGGAAACACCATATATTTT. The chain recombines TRBV20-1 with TRBJ1-3; D uncertain. This CDR3 has 13 amino acids. The V and J ends lost 2 bases and 2 bases respectively, with 7 bases between them. The germline V gene has CDR1 DFQATT and CDR2 SNEGSKA (reference sequence).

The rearrangement joins TRBV5-8 to TRBJ2-3, with D hard to call. Trimming left V 1 base short and J 2 bases short, with 8 bases between. The CDR3 is 14 residues long. Germline CDR1 and CDR2: SGHTS and YDEGEE. Here the CDR3 DNA reads TGTGCCAGCAGCTTGCGGCTATACACAGATACGCAGTATTTT. Translating it yields CASSLRLYTDTQYF.

The V call is TRBV5-1, the J call TRBJ2-5; D might be TRBD2 (5 bases). This CDR3 is built from 14 residues. Per germline, CDR1 SGHRS and CDR2 YFSETQ. Trimming took off 1 base at V and 0 bases at J, with 7 bases between the two ends. The DNA for the CDR3 is TGCGCCAGCAGCTTGCTGACTAACCAAGAGACCCAGTACTTC. Translated: CASSLLTNQETQYF.

This clonotype was found many times. The gene calls are TRBV28 and TRBJ2-7; the match to TRBD2 covers 9 bases. Germline CDR1 is MDHEN and CDR2 is SYDVKM. The junction had 4 bases not matched to a gene; V was cut back by 3 bases and J by 4 bases. The CDR3 sequence is 14 residues long. The CDR3 coding sequence is TGTGCCAGCAGTTTCCCAGCGGGGGGTTACGAGCAGTACTTC. It yields the protein CASSFPAGGYEQYF.

As regards this clonotype: A read error may produce the germline difference seen at one junction end. The chain is built from TRBV6-2 or TRBV6-3 and TRBJ2-7; D tentatively reads TRBD1 or TRBD2 (5 bases each). The CDR3 covers 15 residues. Germline assignment: CDR1 MNHEY and CDR2 SVGEGT. CDR3 sequence (DNA): TGTGCCAGCAGTACCGGGACCCACCTCTCCCACGAGCAGTACTTC. This sequence encodes CASSTGTHLSHEQYF.

This clonotype was observed at least ten times. The chain carries TRBV3-1 and TRBJ1-6, with a tentative D call TRBD1 (5 bases). CDR1 LGHDT and CDR2 YNNKEL come from the germline V gene (reference sequence). The length of the CDR3 is 14 residues. Trimming cost V 6 bases and J 4 bases, with 10 bases left between them. The CDR3 is CASSPGTYNSPLHF. In DNA, the CDR3 is TGTGCCAGCAGTCCCGGGACTTATAATTCACCCCTCCACTTT.

This clonotype was detected many times. The gene calls are TRBV4-1 and TRBJ2-1, with D maybe TRBD1 (5 bases). Per the germline V gene, CDR1 is MGHRA and CDR2 is YSYEKL. V lost 0 bases and J lost 9, with 18 bases in between. The CDR3 loop spans 16 amino acids. The CDR3 nucleotides read TGCGCCAGCAGCCAAGATGACAGCGAAGTTAGAGGTGAGCAGTTCTTC. Translated, it gives CASSQDDSEVRGEQFF.